The TCR beta chain under discussion was sequenced for a study of PD-1 blockade in classical Hodgkin lymphoma. The table came from immunoSEQ multiplex PCR; TCRdb's copy has only in-frame clones and leaves some out. Of roughly 100,000 clones in the sample, 80% to 90% are singletons; the top ten hold about 6.1%. The CDR3 is 15 residues long. V lost 7 bases and J lost 1, with 16 bases in between. CDR1 and CDR2 (germline): MNHEY, SMNVEV (reference sequence). With no exception, relapse followed autologous stem cell transplantation in all patients, and brentuximab vedotin exposure varied. The sequence was obtained from a human donor with classical Hodgkin lymphoma. Source: peripheral blood mononuclear cells (PBMCs), taken before the second cycle of nivolumab. The V call is TRBV27, the J call TRBJ1-1; D is unclear. Written as DNA, the CDR3 is TGTGCCAGCACCACCCTGTCCACATGGAACACTGAAGCTTTCTTT. This sequence encodes CASTTLSTWNTEAFF.